This T cell receptor (beta chain) was observed in a study of human T cells and chemical hapten exposure. Study details: Skin of the upper inner arm, about 2 cm by about 2 cm, received 2% DPC for sensitization. Patches that contained 0.01% DPC were applied to the upper back and read at 6 days.

TCRdb independently ran MiXCR on the RACE reads; one entry per CDR3 protein. The top ten clones hold about 8% of a sample with just under 350,000 distinct CDR3 sequences, approximately 6.9% of them seen once. This clonotype was counted a few times. The germline V gene encodes CDR1 MNHNY and CDR2 SVGAGI (reference sequence). The CDR3 runs 16 residues. J was trimmed by 5 bases and V by 3 bases; bases with no gene match: 11. Time point noted: patch test 1, 2 weeks after DPC sensitization. The treatment: therapeutic diphenylcyclopropenone sensitization with weekly scalp DPC. The starting material, unfractionated whole blood, was used for total RNA extraction.

The sequence came from a woman between 18 and 29 years old with alopecia areata. Some clones in this sample may be carry-over from other donors' samples. The gene calls are TRBV6-6 and TRBJ1-2, with TRBD1 matching over 8 bases. The material was whole blood, obtained in connection with sensitization to the hapten diphenylcyclopropenone (DPC). CDR3 DNA sequence: TGTGCCAGCAGTTATCGATCGCCAGGGGGCCAATATGGCTACACCTTC. This encodes CASSYRSPGGQYGYTF.